One sample yielded the 2 T cell receptor beta chains listed below, sequenced in a study of naive and memory T cell subsets. Overall study results and limits: Naive repertoires, especially CD8, held a few larger clonotypes, possibly memory cells re-expressing CD45RA.

An equimolar mix of two oligonucleotides served as the beta constant-region primer for TRBC1 and TRBC2. Nested alpha and beta constant-region primers with the SP2 primer drove four PCR rounds on ligated cDNA. A single record per CDR3 protein comes from TCRdb applying MiXCR to the UMI-ligation and nested PCR reads. This sample has 120,000 to 150,000 distinct CDR3 sequences, with about 20% found just once. No cognate antigen is known for these TCRs. The sequenced sample consisted of naive CD4+ T cells from blood. The receptors derive from a human donor in good health.

In this sample, this clonotype turned up a few times. The chain couples TRBV5-1 to TRBJ2-5, with D possibly being TRBD1 (6 bases). CDR1 and CDR2 from the germline V gene are SGHRS and YFSETQ. This CDR3 region has 13 residues. Trimming stripped 2 bases from V and 5 bases from J, with 10 bases between. In DNA form, the CDR3 reads TGCGCCAGCAGCTTCGCAGGGGTGGAGACCCAGTACTTC. Amino acids: CASSFAGVETQYF.

This clonotype was found a few times. The chain carries TRBV27 and TRBJ2-1, with D possibly being TRBD1 or TRBD2 (5 bases each). Germline-derived CDR1 and CDR2 are MNHEY and SMNVEV (reference sequence). The CDR3 runs 15 residues. V was pared by 2 bases and J by 4 bases, with 12 bases between. The CDR3 coding sequence is TGTGCCAGCAGTTTAAACCAGGGACCTTACAATGAGCAGTTCTTC. Translated: CASSLNQGPYNEQFF.